Shown below are 23 T cell receptor beta chains from a single sample sequenced in a study of early T cells in non-severe SARS-CoV-2 infection. TCRdb re-derived calls from the 5' RACE reads in MiXCR, one entry per CDR3 protein. This table holds 45,000 to 55,000 distinct CDR3 sequences, 6.2% found once. The sequenced material came from whole blood. Receptors originate from an adult who was a healthcare worker with PCR-confirmed SARS-CoV-2 infection or an uninfected control (not recorded which).

The table lists this clonotype with many counts. The gene calls are TRBV20-1 and TRBJ1-5, with 8 bases that match TRBD1. The CDR3 extends over 14 amino acids. The junction had 6 bases not matched to a gene; V was cut back by 1 base and J by 7 bases. The germline V gene has CDR1 DFQATT and CDR2 SNEGSKA (reference sequence). The CDR3 DNA reads TGCAGTGCTAGAGCCGGACAGGGAGGACAGCCCCAGCATTTT. Translation: CSARAGQGGQPQHF.

This clonotype was seen more than once but under ten times. The V and J genes are TRBV5-1 and TRBJ2-2; D is perhaps TRBD1 or TRBD2 (5 bases each). Germline CDR1 reads SGHRS; CDR2 reads YFSETQ. The CDR3 length is 18 residues. The V end was cut by 6 bases, the J end by 4 bases, with 25 bases between. The CDR3 DNA reads TGCGCCAGCACCTGGGGCGTGTCTGGCGGGTTGGGCACCGGGGAGCTGTTTTTT. Encoded protein: CASTWGVSGGLGTGELFF.

The table lists this clonotype with many counts. The chain links TRBV20-1 to TRBJ1-2; no clear D. The CDR3 has 12 amino acids. The ends were cut back, 1 base at V and 4 bases at J, with 7 bases in the middle. From germline, CDR1 is DFQATT and CDR2 SNEGSKA (reference sequence). The CDR3 DNA reads TGCAGTGCTAGAGTTGGGTCCTATGGCTACACCTTC. As protein: CSARVGSYGYTF.

The rearrangement joins TRBV30 to TRBJ1-1; 9 positions agree with TRBD1. Unmatched junction bases numbered 6, after V lost 4 bases and J lost 6 bases. Germline V gives CDR1 GTSNPN, CDR2 SVGIG (reference sequence). This CDR3 comprises 13 residues. For the CDR3, the DNA is TGTGCCTGGATGGACAGGGGATCATCTGAAGCTTTCTTT. It yields the protein CAWMDRGSSEAFF.

In its sample, this clonotype was seen many times. The rearrangement joins TRBV19 to TRBJ1-5; maybe TRBD1 (5 bases). Germline V gene lookup returns CDR1 LNHDA and CDR2 SQIVND (reference sequence). V was trimmed by 3 bases and J by 2 bases, leaving 17 bases between them. The CDR3 is 17 residues long. CDR3 amino acids: CASSILVWRGGNQPQHF. DNA for the CDR3: TGTGCCAGTAGTATCCTAGTATGGAGGGGCGGCAATCAGCCCCAGCATTTT.

This clonotype was recorded at least ten times. This chain links TRBV6-2 or TRBV6-3 with TRBJ2-2; no clear D. The CDR3 sequence is 11 residues long. V was shortened by 8 bases and J by 6 bases, with 7 bases between the two germline ends. The germline gives CDR1 MNHEY, CDR2 SVGEGT. This CDR3 reads CASSGAGELFF. The CDR3 coding sequence is TGTGCCAGCTCCGGCGCCGGGGAGCTGTTTTTT.

Many counts were recorded for this clonotype. V usage is TRBV11-2 and J usage is TRBJ2-5; 7 bases are a match to TRBD2. CDR3 length equals 15 residues. The junction had 8 bases not matched to a gene; V was cut back by 5 bases and J by 2 bases. From germline, CDR1 is SGHAT and CDR2 FQNNGV. CDR3 in amino acids: CASSRGGRAQETQYF. The CDR3 DNA follows: TGTGCCAGCAGCCGCGGGGGACGAGCTCAAGAGACCCAGTACTTC.

This clonotype was counted many times. This chain links TRBV12-3 or TRBV12-4 with TRBJ1-1, with unresolved D. Trimming removed 8 bases at V and 0 bases at J, with 16 bases between. This CDR3 is 15 amino acids long. Written as DNA, the CDR3 is TGTGCCAGCTGCAGTGAGGCGGTCATGAACACTGAAGCTTTCTTT. It translates to CASCSEAVMNTEAFF.

Written as DNA, the CDR3 is TGCGCCAGCAGCTTGTTAGTAAGTGAAAAACTGTTTTTT. Its translation: CASSLLVSEKLFF. The chain is built from TRBV5-1 and TRBJ1-4, with no clear D. The V gene's germline CDR1 is SGHRS and CDR2 YFSETQ. The CDR3 spans 13 residues. Trimming removed 1 base from V and 7 bases from J, with 8 bases in between.

There are a few counts of this clonotype. The chain's CDR3 is CASSIGLARYNEQFF. The CDR3 DNA reads TGTGCCAGTAGTATAGGGCTAGCGAGATACAATGAGCAGTTCTTC. The V gene is TRBV19, the J gene TRBJ2-1; perhaps TRBD2 as D (6 bases). CDR3 length equals 15 residues. V was clipped by 1 base and J by 4 bases, with 11 bases between them. From germline, CDR1 is LNHDA and CDR2 SQIVND (reference sequence).

At least ten counts were recorded for this clonotype. The gene calls are TRBV7-8 and TRBJ1-1, with D unclear. The V gene's germline CDR1 is SGHVS and CDR2 FQNEAQ. V lost 3 bases and J 0 bases, leaving 5 bases between the germline ends. The length of the CDR3 is 13 residues. CDR3 sequence: CASSFRVNTEAFF. The CDR3 DNA follows: TGTGCCAGCAGCTTCAGAGTGAACACTGAAGCTTTCTTT.

This clonotype was counted at least ten times. V and J are TRBV10-3 and TRBJ2-7; D may be TRBD1 (5 bases). This CDR3 region has 12 residues. Per the germline V gene, CDR1 is ENHRY and CDR2 is SYGVKD. V was pared by 5 bases and J by 3 bases, with 8 bases between. DNA for the CDR3: TGTGCCATCAGTCCAGGGCTCTACGAGCAGTACTTC. It yields the protein CAISPGLYEQYF.

This clonotype was seen many times. CDR3 bases: TGCGCCAGCAGCTTGGTGGCAGGGCCCAGGGAAAAACTGTTTTTT. Translated: CASSLVAGPREKLFF. This chain joins TRBV5-1 and TRBJ1-4; tentatively, D is TRBD1 (5 bases). The germline V gene has CDR1 SGHRS and CDR2 YFSETQ. V was trimmed by 0 bases and J by 8 bases, leaving 14 bases between them. This CDR3 region has 15 residues.

The V gene is TRBV5-4, the J gene TRBJ1-1; 7 nucleotides match TRBD1. The V segment lost 9 bases and the J segment 5 bases; nucleotides outside the gene matches: 10. The CDR3 is made up of 13 amino acids. From germline, CDR1 is SGHNT and CDR2 YYREEE (reference sequence). The CDR3 reads CAIKKTGNTEAFF. The DNA for the CDR3 is TGTGCCATCAAAAAGACAGGGAATACTGAAGCTTTCTTT. The full variable domain, completed using reference TRBV5-4 and TRBJ1-1, is ETGVTQSPTHLIKTRGQQVTLRCSSQSGHNTVSWYQQALGQGPQFIFQYYREEENGRGNFPPRFSGLQFPNYSSELNVNALELDDSALYLCAIKKTGNTEAFFGQGTRLTVV.

This clonotype was counted many times. V gene TRBV7-2 combines with J gene TRBJ2-7; perhaps TRBD2 as D (5 bases). V was shortened by 3 bases and J by 1 base, with 7 bases between the two germline ends. Germline CDR1 reads SGHTA; CDR2 reads FQGNSA. The CDR3 contains 13 residues. CDR3 sequence: CASSFSGSYEQYF. The CDR3 nucleotides are TGTGCCAGCAGCTTTTCGGGATCCTACGAGCAGTACTTC.

J is TRBJ2-1 and V is TRBV7-6, with D possibly being TRBD1 or TRBD2 (7 bases each). The V and J ends lost 4 bases and 9 bases respectively, with 22 bases between them. This CDR3 region has 16 residues. Looked up from germline, CDR1 is SGHVS and CDR2 is FNYEAQ. The CDR3, as DNA: TGTGCCAGCAGCTCATCCTCCAGTGGCAGGGGGGGTGAGCAGTTCTTC. Amino acids: CASSSSSSGRGGEQFF.

Many counts were recorded for this clonotype. This chain connects TRBV6-2 or TRBV6-3 to TRBJ1-4; D ambiguous. V dropped 6 bases and J dropped 3 bases, with 11 bases sitting between them. Germline assignment: CDR1 MNHEY and CDR2 SVGEGT. The CDR3 spans 14 residues. CDR3 loop: CASSWRFANEKLFF. The CDR3 nucleotides are TGTGCCAGCAGCTGGAGGTTTGCTAATGAAAAACTGTTTTTT.

This clonotype was counted ten times or more. The V gene is TRBV5-5, the J gene TRBJ2-7; TRBD2 might be the D (6 bases). CDR1 and CDR2 from the germline V gene are SGHKS and YYEKEE (reference sequence). The V and J ends lost 0 bases and 3 bases respectively, with 16 bases between them. This CDR3 comprises 16 residues. In DNA, the CDR3 is TGTGCCAGCAGCTTGGCCCCGACTAGGGGTAACTACGAGCAGTACTTC. Its translation: CASSLAPTRGNYEQYF.

The sample holds many counts of this clonotype. V and J are TRBV7-6 and TRBJ1-5; no clear D gene. The V end lost 1 base, the J end lost 5 bases, and 6 bases lay between the germline ends. The germline CDR1 and CDR2 sequences are SGHVS and FNYEAQ. The CDR3 is 13 amino acids. CDR3 sequence (DNA): TGTGCCAGCAGCTTAGGCCGTGATCAGCCCCAGCATTTT. Its protein product is CASSLGRDQPQHF.

This clonotype was counted ten times or more. At one end the junction does not follow the germline gene, possibly because of a read error. V and J are TRBV19 and TRBJ2-3; D is ambiguous. The germline V gene encodes CDR1 LNHDA and CDR2 SQIVND (reference sequence). This CDR3 has 13 residues. CDR3 residues: CASSPTSTDTQYF. The CDR3 nucleotides are TGCGCCAGCAGCCCGACTAGCACAGATACGCAGTATTTT.

Ten or more counts support this clonotype. This chain links TRBV7-9 with TRBJ2-7, with 9 bases lining up with TRBD1. The germline V gene encodes CDR1 SEHNR and CDR2 FQNEAQ (reference sequence). Trimming removed 6 bases from V and 0 bases from J; junction bases left unmatched: 12. This CDR3 comprises 17 residues. The CDR3 here is CASSQKPGQGSSYEQYF. CDR3 DNA sequence: TGTGCCAGCAGTCAGAAGCCGGGACAGGGCAGCTCCTACGAGCAGTACTTC.

This clonotype was counted only a few times. The gene calls are TRBV4-1 and TRBJ1-2; TRBD1 is a possible D gene (6 bases). V lost 1 base and J 0 bases, leaving 27 bases between the germline ends. The CDR3 contains 21 residues. The germline V gene has CDR1 MGHRA and CDR2 YSYEKL. The CDR3 protein is CASSQVLGGKDPNKTNYGYTF. The CDR3 DNA follows: TGCGCCAGCAGCCAAGTACTGGGGGGCAAAGACCCCAATAAGACTAACTATGGCTACACCTTC.

This clonotype was seen ten or more times. The rearrangement joins TRBV6-6 to TRBJ2-1, with a possible D match to TRBD2 (5 bases). The CDR3 contains 15 residues. The V end was cut by 0 bases, the J end by 6 bases, with 12 bases between. Germline lookup yields CDR1 MNHNY and CDR2 SVGAGI (reference sequence). The CDR3 DNA sequence: TGTGCCAGCAGTTACTCGCGCCTAGCACCCAATGAGCAGTTCTTC. Its translation: CASSYSRLAPNEQFF.